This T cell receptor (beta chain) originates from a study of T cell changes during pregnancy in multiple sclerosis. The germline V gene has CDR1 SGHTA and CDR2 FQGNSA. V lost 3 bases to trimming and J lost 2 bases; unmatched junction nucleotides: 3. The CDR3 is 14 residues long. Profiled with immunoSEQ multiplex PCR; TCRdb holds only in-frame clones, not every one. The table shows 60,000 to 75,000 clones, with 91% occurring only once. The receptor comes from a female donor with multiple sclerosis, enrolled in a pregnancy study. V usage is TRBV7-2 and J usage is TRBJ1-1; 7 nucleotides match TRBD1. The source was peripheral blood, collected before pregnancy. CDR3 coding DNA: TGTGCCAGCAGCTTCGACAGGGCAAACACTGAAGCTTTCTTT. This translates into CASSFDRANTEAFF. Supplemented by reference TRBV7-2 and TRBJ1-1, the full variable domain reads GAGVSQSPSNKVTEKGKDVELRCDPISGHTALYWYRQSLGQGLEFLIYFQGNSAPDKSGLPSDRFSAERTGGSVSTLTIQRTQQEDSAVYLCASSFDRANTEAFFGQGTRLTVV.